A selection of T cell receptor beta chains follows, all from one sample in a study of early T cells in non-severe SARS-CoV-2 infection. TCRdb re-called the 5' RACE reads with MiXCR, one entry per CDR3 protein. Of 97,000 or so distinct CDR3 sequences listed, approximately 10% are singletons. The material was whole blood, obtained at baseline. These receptors were collected from an adult who was a healthcare worker with PCR-confirmed SARS-CoV-2 infection or an uninfected control (not recorded which). Each CDR3 is given with its conserved first and last residue. The D gene is left open where the match is weak. For some rows the clone size is stated as once, few or many, or as a class when expanded; others skip it.

j_call clone_size d_call v_call cdr3_aa cdr3_nt
TRBJ1-2 few . TRBV19 CASSMGHSRFNYGYTF TGTGCCAGTAGTATGGGACATTCCAGGTTTAACTATGGCTACACCTTC
TRBJ2-3 . TRBD2 TRBV11-2 CASTQEREIDTQYF TGTGCCAGCACACAAGAGCGGGAGATAGATACGCAGTATTTT
TRBJ1-1 many TRBD1 TRBV20-1 CSARRQTGDTEAFF TGCAGTGCTAGAAGGCAGACAGGGGACACTGAAGCTTTCTTT
TRBJ1-5 few . TRBV6-2/TRBV6-3 CASSYAYRGPGNQPQHF TGTGCCAGCAGCTACGCATACCGGGGGCCGGGCAATCAGCCCCAGCATTTT
TRBJ2-7 many . TRBV6-2/TRBV6-3 CASISRTSAIYEQYF TGTGCCAGCATCAGCCGGACCAGTGCTATTTACGAGCAGTACTTC
TRBJ1-1 few TRBD1 TRBV29-1 CSVVLTGGKTEAFF TGCAGCGTTGTCCTAACAGGGGGGAAAACTGAAGCTTTCTTT
TRBJ1-4 few TRBD1 TRBV6-6 CASTQDRAYEKLFF TGTGCCAGCACCCAGGACAGGGCGTATGAAAAACTGTTTTTT
TRBJ2-1 . . TRBV7-2 CASSSRTIYNEQFF TGTGCCAGCAGCTCACGGACTATCTACAATGAGCAGTTCTTC
TRBJ2-7 many . TRBV20-1 CSARDPGVTYEQYF TGCAGTGCTAGAGATCCGGGTGTTACCTACGAGCAGTACTTC
TRBJ2-5 . TRBD1 TRBV20-1 CSAMTGGGSETQYF TGCAGTGCTATGACAGGGGGCGGGTCGGAGACCCAGTACTTC
TRBJ2-2 few . TRBV7-9 CASNPTLQNTGELFF TGTGCCAGCAACCCAACACTTCAGAACACCGGGGAGCTGTTTTTT